The next 24 T cell receptor beta chains were all read from a single sample in a study of blood T cell repertoires in COVID-19. The repertoire was sequenced with immunoSEQ multiplex PCR; TCRdb's copy has only in-frame clones and lacks some. Of 280,000 or so clones listed, about 85% are singletons. The sample comprised peripheral blood. All receptors derive from a human donor in a cohort sampled during active COVID-19.

This clone was found a few times. The genes are TRBV11-2 and TRBJ2-1; D might be TRBD2 (5 bases). From germline, CDR1 is SGHAT and CDR2 FQNNGV. Deletions cut 1 base from V and 7 bases from J, with 14 bases between. The CDR3 has 15 amino acids. CDR3: CASSLVSGFTNEQFF. DNA for the CDR3: TGTGCCAGCAGCTTAGTTTCGGGATTTACGAATGAGCAGTTCTTC.

The J gene is TRBJ2-7, the V gene TRBV5-1; 7 bases map to TRBD1. Germline lookup yields CDR1 SGHRS and CDR2 YFSETQ. V was pared by 0 bases and J by 5 bases, with 5 bases of the junction left unmatched. This CDR3 is built from 14 residues. CDR3 in amino acids: CASSLGQGLDEQYF. The CDR3 DNA reads as TGCGCCAGCAGCTTGGGACAGGGCTTGGACGAGCAGTACTTC.

This clone was seen just once. J is TRBJ2-7 and V is TRBV3-1 (or the pseudogene TRBV3-2), with D possibly TRBD2 on 6 matching bases. The CDR3 has 13 amino acids. Per germline, CDR1 LGHDT and CDR2 YNNKEL (reference sequence). The V and J ends lost 10 bases and 5 bases respectively, with 18 bases between them. The CDR3 sequence is CATTSGGEDEQYF. The CDR3 DNA sequence: TGTGCCACTACCTCAGGAGGGGAGGACGAGCAGTACTTC.

The chain carries TRBV19 and TRBJ1-6; D not certain. V lost 2 bases and J 11 bases, leaving 19 bases between the germline ends. The CDR3 has 16 amino acids. Germline lookup yields CDR1 LNHDA and CDR2 SQIVND (reference sequence). CDR3 DNA sequence: TGTGCCAGTAGTATATCCTCCGGACTTTCACCCACACCCCTCCACTTT. This sequence encodes CASSISSGLSPTPLHF.

This CDR3 reads CASPLGLAGVRLRTDTQYF. The CDR3, as DNA: TGTGCCAGCCCCCTGGGGCTAGCGGGAGTACGGCTGCGCACAGATACGCAGTATTTT. J is TRBJ2-3 and V is TRBV5-8, with 10 bases that match TRBD2. Germline V gene lookup returns CDR1 SGHTS and CDR2 YDEGEE. CDR3 length equals 19 residues. Germline trimming cut 7 bases from V and 1 base from J; bases unmatched to any gene: 18.

DNA for the CDR3: TGTGCCAGCAGGACTAGCGGGAGTTACGAGCAGTACTTC. Translated, it gives CASRTSGSYEQYF. The rearrangement links TRBV6-6 to TRBJ2-7; TRBD2 aligns across 12 bases. The CDR3 length is 13 residues. Germline V gene lookup returns CDR1 MNHNY and CDR2 SVGAGI (reference sequence). V trimming: 6 bases; J trimming: 4 bases; junction bases outside the gene matches: 1.

This clone was detected only once. One junction end disagrees with the germline gene, perhaps due to a read error. The gene calls are TRBV10-3 and TRBJ2-7; the match to TRBD2 covers 7 bases. Germline values: CDR1 ENHRY, CDR2 SYGVKD. This CDR3 has 12 amino acids. The CDR3 reads CAISGEGHEQYF. CDR3 sequence (DNA): TGTGCCATAAGTGGGGAGGGCCACGAGCAGTACTTC.

This clone was detected once. The chain employs TRBV7-2 and TRBJ2-7; 8 positions match TRBD2. In germline, CDR1 is SGHTA, CDR2 FQGNSA. V shed 5 bases, J shed 1 base, and the junction held 10 bases outside the gene matches. The CDR3 loop spans 16 amino acids. The CDR3 reads CASSPLSGVASYEQYF. CDR3 sequence (DNA): TGTGCCAGCAGCCCTCTTAGCGGGGTAGCGTCCTACGAGCAGTACTTC.

The genes are TRBV20-1 and TRBJ1-2; D uncertain. The V end was cut by 8 bases, the J end by 6 bases, with 10 bases between. The CDR3 runs to 10 residues. Germline V gene lookup returns CDR1 DFQATT and CDR2 SNEGSKA (reference sequence). CDR3 sequence: CSFADNGYTF. The CDR3 DNA reads TGCAGTTTCGCAGATAATGGCTACACCTTC.

The chain couples TRBV9 to TRBJ2-7; 8 nucleotides match TRBD1. The CDR3 covers 15 residues. Unmatched junction bases numbered 11, after V lost 4 bases and J lost 5 bases. CDR1 SGDLS and CDR2 YYNGEE come from the germline V gene. The CDR3 coding sequence is TGTGCCAGCAGCCCATGGGGCAGGGGGCGAGACGAGCAGTACTTC. It yields the protein CASSPWGRGRDEQYF.

The V and J genes are TRBV5-1 and TRBJ2-6; D is uncertain. Per germline, CDR1 SGHRS and CDR2 YFSETQ. Trimming took off 4 bases at V and 0 bases at J, with 11 bases between the two ends. The CDR3 contains 16 residues. CDR3 protein: CASSPNTASGANVLTF. In DNA form, the CDR3 reads TGCGCCAGCAGCCCGAACACCGCCTCTGGGGCCAACGTCCTGACTTTC.

CDR3 sequence (DNA): TGCGCCAGCAGCTCTGGCGGACAGGTAGCACAAGAGACCCAGTACTTC. This sequence encodes CASSSGGQVAQETQYF. The rearrangement uses TRBV5-1 and TRBJ2-5, with 7 bases fitting TRBD1. V lost 3 bases, J lost 2 bases, and 10 bases stayed unmatched. There are 16 residues in the CDR3. Germline V gene data show CDR1 as SGHRS and CDR2 as YFSETQ.

This clone was picked up a small number of times. This sequence joins TRBV7-2 and TRBJ2-2, with 8 bases identical to TRBD2. Losses at the gene ends were 6 bases for V and 5 bases for J; bases not matched to a gene: 8. In germline, CDR1 is SGHTA, CDR2 FQGNSA. The CDR3 has 15 amino acids. The CDR3 reads CASREPGGWTGELFF. The CDR3 DNA follows: TGTGCCAGCAGAGAACCGGGAGGGTGGACCGGGGAGCTGTTTTTT.

This clone appeared a single time. The J gene is TRBJ1-5, the V gene TRBV18, with D maybe TRBD1 (5 bases). The CDR3 sequence is 15 residues long. Germline V gene sequence: CDR1 KGHSH, CDR2 LQKENI. The V end lost 3 bases, the J end lost 0 bases, and 9 bases lay between the germline ends. DNA of the CDR3: TGTGCCAGCTCACCGGACAAACTTAGCAATCAGCCCCAGCATTTT. The encoded protein is CASSPDKLSNQPQHF.

The CDR3 DNA reads TGTGCCAGCTCCCCCCTGGATAAGGGGGCAGCTTTCTTT. It specifies CASSPLDKGAAFF. The chain carries TRBV18 and TRBJ1-1, with 7 bases fitting TRBD1. The germline V gene has CDR1 KGHSH and CDR2 LQKENI. V was pared by 6 bases and J by 10 bases, with 11 bases of the junction left unmatched. This CDR3 is built from 13 residues.

This chain links TRBV28 with TRBJ1-2, with D unclear. V dropped 8 bases and J dropped 1 base, with 14 bases sitting between them. Germline CDR1 reads MDHEN; CDR2 reads SYDVKM. This CDR3 has 14 amino acids. The CDR3 DNA reads as TGTGCCAGCTTTCCGGCAGGTTTTAACTATGGCTACACCTTC. It yields the protein CASFPAGFNYGYTF.

This clone has a single count. The chain carries TRBV7-3 and TRBJ1-1; D unresolved. The CDR3 is 13 amino acids. Trimming pared 6 bases from V and 4 bases from J, leaving 12 bases between. Germline CDR1 SGHTA, CDR2 FQGTGA. The CDR3 DNA reads as TGTGCCAGCAGTCTTGGCGGCGGCACTGAAGCTTTCTTT. It specifies CASSLGGGTEAFF.

V and J are TRBV29-1 and TRBJ2-7; 12 bases map to TRBD1. Germline lookup yields CDR1 SQVTM and CDR2 ANQGSEA. The CDR3 length is 15 residues. V was clipped by 5 bases and J by 3 bases; unmatched bases: 8. CDR3 region: CSVTSGTGGNYEQYF. The CDR3 DNA follows: TGCAGCGTTACATCCGGGACAGGGGGCAACTACGAGCAGTACTTC.

This chain connects TRBV10-3 to TRBJ1-2; D unresolved. The germline V gene encodes CDR1 ENHRY and CDR2 SYGVKD. The CDR3 extends over 16 amino acids. V lost 0 bases to trimming and J lost 0 bases, with 11 bases between them. The CDR3 loop is CAISESEATTNYGYTF. The CDR3 DNA sequence: TGTGCCATCAGTGAGTCCGAGGCAACAACTAACTATGGCTACACCTTC.

The chain's CDR3 is CASSVKGNGELFF. The CDR3 bases are TGTGCCAGCAGCGTTAAGGGGAACGGGGAGCTGTTTTTT. The chain couples TRBV11-3 to TRBJ2-2, with D maybe TRBD1 (5 bases). V was trimmed by 5 bases and J by 7 bases, leaving 11 bases between them. Germline values: CDR1 SGHNT, CDR2 YENEEA. The length of the CDR3 is 13 residues.

The rearrangement joins TRBV11-2 to TRBJ2-5; 8 nucleotides match TRBD2. Germline values: CDR1 SGHAT, CDR2 FQNNGV. The V segment lost 5 bases and the J segment 1 base; nucleotides outside the gene matches: 9. This CDR3 spans 16 amino acids. CDR3 amino acids: CASSPELLAAQETQYF. DNA of the CDR3: TGTGCCAGCAGCCCCGAACTACTAGCGGCCCAAGAGACCCAGTACTTC. The entire variable domain, with the rest obtained from reference TRBV11-2 and TRBJ2-5, is as follows: EAGVAQSPRYKIIEKRQSVAFWCNPISGHATLYWYQQILGQGPKLLIQFQNNGVVDDSQLPKDRFSAERLKGVDSTLKIQPAKLEDSAVYLCASSPELLAAQETQYFGPGTRLLVL.

The chain is built from TRBV12-5 and TRBJ2-1, with TRBD2 matching over 8 bases. The V segment lost 1 base and the J segment 8 bases; nucleotides outside the gene matches: 10. CDR1 and CDR2 from the germline V gene are LGHNT and FRNRAP. The CDR3 covers 16 residues. CDR3 sequence: CASGLGRTSRRDEQFF. The CDR3 bases are TGTGCTAGTGGTTTGGGTAGGACTAGCCGTCGGGATGAGCAGTTCTTC.

The chain is built from TRBV18 and TRBJ1-2; D possibly corresponds to TRBD1 (5 bases). The CDR3 has 15 residues. The germline CDR1 and CDR2 sequences are KGHSH and LQKENI. Between the trimmed V and J ends, which lost 0 bases and 4 bases, there was a span of 12 bases. The CDR3 loop is CASSPPTTGIYGYTF. The CDR3 bases are TGTGCCAGCTCACCACCTACCACAGGAATCTATGGCTACACCTTC.

The chain has TRBV18 and TRBJ2-2; D might be TRBD2 (6 bases). Germline CDR1 reads KGHSH; CDR2 reads LQKENI. The CDR3 is 16 amino acids. Trimming cost V 2 bases and J 4 bases, with 14 bases left between them. The CDR3 protein is CASSPLQTGSTGELFF. For the CDR3, the DNA is TGTGCCAGCTCACCATTACAAACCGGGAGCACCGGGGAGCTGTTTTTT.